The 18 T cell receptor beta chains given below trace back to one sample, sequenced in a study of cytomegalovirus exposure and HLA in healthy donors. Primers included in the PCR were 60 Vbeta and 13 Jbeta primers. Libraries were prepared by immunoSEQ multiplex PCR; TCRdb keeps only in-frame clonotypes and omits some of them. The data contain around 170,000 clones, over 75% of them singletons. Sequencing was carried out using PBMCs. The receptors stem from a woman aged 50 to 60 in good health and CMV-seronegative.

The CDR3: CAWTRDSHGYTF. The CDR3 bases are TGTGCCTGGACTCGGGACAGCCATGGCTACACCTTC. This rearrangement joins TRBV30 to TRBJ1-2; 7 nucleotides align to TRBD1. The V segment lost 4 bases and the J segment 6 bases; nucleotides outside the gene matches: 5. The CDR3 runs to 12 residues. In germline, CDR1 is GTSNPN, CDR2 SVGIG (reference sequence).

This clone was counted only a few times. This sequence joins TRBV7-5 and TRBJ1-1; the listed D gene, TRBD1, was not tested against the DNA. TRBV7-5 is a pseudogene segment. The CDR3 sequence is 17 residues long. Here the CDR3 DNA reads TGTGCCAGAAGCTTCGGGACAGGGCCCACTTTGAACACTGAAGCTTTCTTT. The encoded protein is CARSFGTGPTLNTEAFF.

The V and J genes are TRBV19 and TRBJ2-7; D perhaps matches TRBD1 (6 bases). Trimming removed 6 bases from V and 6 bases from J, with 12 bases in between. The CDR3 contains 12 residues. Per germline, CDR1 LNHDA and CDR2 SQIVND (reference sequence). CDR3 nucleotide sequence: TGTGCCAGTAGCGCCAGGGGAGCCGAGCAGTACTTC. Translated: CASSARGAEQYF.

This chain uses TRBV10-3 with TRBJ2-3, with D possibly matching TRBD2 (6 bases). Per germline, CDR1 ENHRY and CDR2 SYGVKD. The CDR3 length is 13 residues. Between the trimmed V and J ends, which lost 10 bases and 1 base, there was a span of 12 bases. CDR3 DNA sequence: TGTGCCACCCGGGACTCTCGCACAGATACGCAGTATTTT. It specifies CATRDSRTDTQYF.

The chain is built from TRBV12-5 and TRBJ2-1; tentative D call: TRBD2 (5 bases). Deletions cut 2 bases from V and 9 bases from J, with 8 bases between. CDR1 and CDR2 from the germline V gene are LGHNT and FRNRAP. The CDR3 extends over 12 amino acids. The CDR3 DNA reads as TGTGCTAGTGGTTTGCGTCGGGGTGAGCAGTTCTTC. This encodes CASGLRRGEQFF. Full variable domain (missing parts from reference TRBV12-5 and TRBJ2-1): DARVTQTPRHKVTEMGQEVTMRCQPILGHNTVFWYRQTMMQGLELLAYFRNRAPLDDSGMPKDRFSAEMPDATLATLKIQPSEPRDSAVYFCASGLRRGEQFFGPGTRLTVL.

This sequence joins TRBV5-1 and TRBJ1-1; TRBD1 agrees at 8 bases. Unmatched junction bases numbered 7, after V lost 4 bases and J lost 5 bases. The CDR3 is 14 residues long. CDR1 SGHRS and CDR2 YFSETQ come from the germline V gene. CDR3 protein: CASSIQGGETEAFF. For the CDR3, the DNA is TGCGCCAGCAGCATACAGGGGGGTGAGACTGAAGCTTTCTTT.

The V and J genes are TRBV7-9 and TRBJ1-4; 8 positions agree with TRBD1. The CDR3 is 14 residues long. The V gene end was trimmed by 5 bases and the J gene end by 8 bases; junction bases not matched to a gene: 7. Germline V gene data show CDR1 as SEHNR and CDR2 as FQNEAQ (reference sequence). The CDR3 reads CASSRGQGEEKLFF. As DNA, the CDR3 is TGTGCCAGCAGCCGTGGACAGGGCGAGGAAAAACTGTTTTTT.

J is TRBJ2-1 and V is TRBV6-4, with 12 bases that match TRBD2. The germline V gene has CDR1 MRHNA and CDR2 SNTAGT. The V segment lost 5 bases and the J segment 8 bases; nucleotides outside the gene matches: 4. This CDR3 contains 14 residues. CDR3 nucleotides: TGTGCCAGCAGTAGACTAGCGGGGGTGGATGAGCAGTTCTTC. Amino acid sequence: CASSRLAGVDEQFF.

The genes are TRBV15 and TRBJ2-7; TRBD1 might be the D (7 bases). CDR1 is LNHNV, CDR2 YYDKDF, per germline (reference sequence). The CDR3 spans 16 residues. The ends were cut back, 2 bases at V and 1 base at J, with 15 bases in the middle. CDR3: CATSRSGGGDSYEQYF. The CDR3 nucleotides are TGTGCCACCAGCAGATCCGGAGGGGGCGATTCCTACGAGCAGTACTTC.

In DNA form, the CDR3 reads TGCGCCAGCAGCGGACGGACTAGCAGCTCCTACGAGCAGTACTTC. Its translation: CASSGRTSSSYEQYF. The V call is TRBV4-1, the J call TRBJ2-7, with 8 bases lining up with TRBD2. The germline gives CDR1 MGHRA, CDR2 YSYEKL. Trimming removed 5 bases from V and 0 bases from J; junction bases left unmatched: 6. The CDR3 runs 15 residues.

This sequence joins TRBV2 and TRBJ2-5; possible D gene TRBD2, 5 bases. Trimming shortened V by 11 bases and J by 1 base, and 11 bases separated the two germline ends. CDR3 size: 12 residues. Germline values: CDR1 SNHLY, CDR2 FYNNEI. The CDR3 DNA follows: TGTGCCGGAGGAGCCCCCCAAGAGACCCAGTACTTC. Protein sequence: CAGGAPQETQYF.

This chain links TRBV7-2 with TRBJ2-2; D is possibly TRBD2 (5 bases). From germline, CDR1 is SGHTA and CDR2 FQGNSA. The CDR3 is 12 residues long. The germline V and J ends were trimmed by 8 bases and 1 base, with 5 bases remaining between them. CDR3 in amino acids: CASGGNTGELFF. The CDR3 DNA reads as TGTGCCAGCGGAGGGAACACCGGGGAGCTGTTTTTT.

The chain uses TRBV6-1 and TRBJ1-1; tentative D call: TRBD1 (6 bases). Germline assignment: CDR1 MNHNS and CDR2 SASEGT. The V gene lost 3 bases and the J gene lost 1 base, with 12 bases spanning the gap. The CDR3 sequence is 15 residues long. The CDR3 DNA sequence: TGTGCCAGCAGTGATCCCGGGGGGCCGAACACTGAAGCTTTCTTT. The encoded protein is CASSDPGGPNTEAFF.

V usage is TRBV7-2 and J usage is TRBJ2-1, with TRBD2 matching over 8 bases. Germline CDR1 reads SGHTA; CDR2 reads FQGNSA. V lost 1 base and J lost 10; bases outside the gene matches: 12. CDR3 length equals 16 residues. DNA of the CDR3: TGTGCCAGCAGCTTAGAGTTAGCGGGGCCCCCGAGGGAGCAGTTCTTC. Translation: CASSLELAGPPREQFF.

The chain has TRBV2 and TRBJ2-1; TRBD1 matches at 9 bases. The V and J ends lost 7 bases and 8 bases, in that order; junction bases with no gene match: 3. Germline values: CDR1 SNHLY, CDR2 FYNNEI. The CDR3 runs 12 residues. CDR3 DNA sequence: TGTGCCAGCAAGGACAGGGGCGATGAGCAGTTCTTC. This gives the protein CASKDRGDEQFF.

V and J are TRBV5-1 and TRBJ2-3; TRBD1 aligns across 7 bases. The CDR3 sequence is 15 residues long. Germline lookup yields CDR1 SGHRS and CDR2 YFSETQ. J lost 1 base, V lost 4 bases, and 6 bases had no gene match. CDR3 residues: CASSPGTVGTDTQYF. In DNA form, the CDR3 reads TGCGCCAGCAGCCCCGGGACAGTTGGCACAGATACGCAGTATTTT.

This chain joins TRBV29-1 and TRBJ1-1; D remains unclear. V was trimmed by 2 bases and J by 7 bases, leaving 11 bases between them. The germline V gene has CDR1 SQVTM and CDR2 ANQGSEA. The CDR3 runs 12 residues. DNA for the CDR3: TGCAGCGTTGAACGGTCGGGTAATGAAGCTTTCTTT. Protein product: CSVERSGNEAFF.

The chain recombines TRBV7-8 with TRBJ2-4; 12 nucleotides match TRBD2. Germline CDR1 reads SGHVS; CDR2 reads FQNEAQ. There are 17 residues in the CDR3. Trimming at V came to 4 bases and at J to 2 bases, leaving 6 bases not matched to a gene. The DNA for the CDR3 is TGTGCCAGCAGCTACCGACTAGCGGGAGCGACCAAAAACATTCAGTACTTC. It encodes CASSYRLAGATKNIQYF.